A single sample gave rise to the 16 T cell receptor beta chains below, sequenced in a study of PD-L1 blockade in urothelial cancer. The time point is: pretreatment peripheral blood. Generated by immunoSEQ multiplex PCR, the TCRdb table keeps only in-frame clones and is missing some. The sample lists 45,000 to 65,000 clones; over 75% were seen once. The sequenced sample was PBMCs, obtained around atezolizumab (anti-PD-L1) treatment. These TCRs come from a man between 70 and 80 years old with urothelial cancer.

The rearrangement uses TRBV27 and TRBJ2-7, with TRBD2 identical over 13 bases. Unmatched junction bases numbered 18, after V lost 6 bases and J lost 1 base. This CDR3 region has 20 residues. Per germline, CDR1 MNHEY and CDR2 SMNVEV (reference sequence). Here the CDR3 reads CASSRSFSRLAGGRSYEQYF. DNA for the CDR3: TGTGCCAGCAGCCGATCCTTTTCGAGACTAGCGGGAGGTCGTTCCTACGAGCAGTACTTC.

V gene TRBV7-8 combines with J gene TRBJ1-5, with 7 bases aligning to TRBD1. The CDR3 loop spans 17 amino acids. The junction had 8 bases not matched to a gene; V was cut back by 0 bases and J by 3 bases. CDR1 SGHVS and CDR2 FQNEAQ come from the germline V gene. As DNA, the CDR3 is TGTGCCAGCAGCTTAGCCACAGGGGCCCCCCTCAATCAGCCCCAGCATTTT. It yields the protein CASSLATGAPLNQPQHF.

This clone was recorded only once. V gene TRBV6-6 combines with J gene TRBJ2-2, with D possibly TRBD2 on 6 matching bases. This CDR3 region has 16 residues. Trimming pared 2 bases from V and 1 base from J, leaving 11 bases between. Germline V gene data show CDR1 as MNHNY and CDR2 as SVGAGI (reference sequence). CDR3 nucleotides: TGTGCCAGCAGTTACGGGCGGGAACGGAACACCGGGGAGCTGTTTTTT. Its protein product is CASSYGRERNTGELFF.

This clone was counted a few times. The rearrangement uses TRBV7-9 and TRBJ2-5, with 10 positions matching TRBD1. V trimming: 3 bases; J trimming: 4 bases; junction bases outside the gene matches: 5. The CDR3 is 15 amino acids. The germline CDR1 and CDR2 sequences are SEHNR and FQNEAQ (reference sequence). CDR3 sequence: CASSLGQGSAETQYF. For the CDR3, the DNA is TGTGCCAGCAGCTTGGGACAGGGGTCGGCAGAGACCCAGTACTTC.

This chain connects TRBV19 to TRBJ1-4; 7 bases match TRBD1. CDR1 LNHDA and CDR2 SQIVND come from the germline V gene (reference sequence). This CDR3 spans 15 amino acids. V shed 7 bases, J shed 8 bases, and the junction held 13 bases outside the gene matches. DNA for the CDR3: TGTGCCAGTACCTCCCAATCCGGGACAGCAGAAAAACTGTTTTTT. Its translation: CASTSQSGTAEKLFF.

The V and J genes are TRBV30 and TRBJ1-2; D is uncertain. The CDR3 totals 12 residues. Germline-derived CDR1 and CDR2 are GTSNPN and SVGIG (reference sequence). The V end was cut by 0 bases, the J end by 7 bases, with 9 bases between. CDR3 sequence: CAWSVRQSGYTF. The CDR3 DNA follows: TGTGCCTGGAGTGTTAGACAAAGTGGCTACACCTTC.

The V gene is TRBV9, the J gene TRBJ2-1; TRBD2 might be the D (6 bases). Trimming removed 0 bases at V and 2 bases at J, with 9 bases between. CDR1 is SGDLS, CDR2 YYNGEE, per germline. The CDR3 extends over 15 amino acids. CDR3 protein: CASSVDAGPYNEQFF. Here the CDR3 DNA reads TGTGCCAGCAGCGTAGACGCGGGACCCTACAATGAGCAGTTCTTC.

The chain employs TRBV27 and TRBJ2-7, with D maybe TRBD2 (7 bases). Trimming shortened V by 7 bases and J by 3 bases, and 19 bases separated the two germline ends. CDR1 is MNHEY, CDR2 SMNVEV, per germline (reference sequence). The CDR3 is 15 residues long. CDR3 in amino acids: CASNKGGGRSYEQYF. In DNA form, the CDR3 reads TGTGCCAGCAACAAAGGGGGGGGAAGAAGCTACGAGCAGTACTTC.

V and J are TRBV19 and TRBJ2-1; 7 positions agree with TRBD1. J gave up 5 bases and V 2 bases, and 6 bases lay outside the gene matches. The CDR3 totals 15 residues. Looked up from germline, CDR1 is LNHDA and CDR2 is SQIVND (reference sequence). The CDR3 spells CASSIRDSLHNEQFF. The CDR3 nucleotides read TGTGCCAGTAGTATAAGGGACAGCCTCCACAATGAGCAGTTCTTC.

The rearrangement joins TRBV5-8 to TRBJ1-1, with 9 nucleotides matching TRBD1. This CDR3 contains 17 residues. Germline values: CDR1 SGHTS, CDR2 YDEGEE. Trimming cost V 2 bases and J 1 base; bases outside gene matches: 9. The CDR3 here is CASSLWTGAGGNTEAFF. CDR3 nucleotide sequence: TGTGCCAGCAGCTTATGGACAGGGGCGGGGGGGAACACTGAAGCTTTCTTT.

The genes are TRBV30 and TRBJ1-1; the match to TRBD1 covers 9 bases. Germline V gives CDR1 GTSNPN, CDR2 SVGIG (reference sequence). The CDR3 totals 15 residues. The junction had 11 bases not matched to a gene; V was cut back by 2 bases and J by 7 bases. The CDR3 protein is CAWSRKGQGTGEAFF. The CDR3 bases are TGTGCCTGGAGTAGGAAGGGACAGGGAACGGGTGAAGCTTTCTTT.

V and J are TRBV27 and TRBJ2-3; 12 nucleotides align to TRBD2. The CDR3 contains 15 residues. V gave up 6 bases and J gave up 14 bases; unmatched junction bases: 15. Germline-derived CDR1 and CDR2 are MNHEY and SMNVEV (reference sequence). In DNA form, the CDR3 reads TGTGCCAGCAGCGGACTAGCGGGGACCCACAGATACGCGTATTTT. This gives the protein CASSGLAGTHRYAYF.

This rearrangement joins TRBV5-4 to TRBJ1-1; 7 bases are a match to TRBD1. The CDR3 contains 14 residues. V shed 4 bases, J shed 0 bases, and the junction held 3 bases outside the gene matches. The germline CDR1 and CDR2 sequences are SGHNT and YYREEE (reference sequence). The CDR3 DNA follows: TGTGCCAGCAGCATGGACAGGCTGAACACTGAAGCTTTCTTT. As protein: CASSMDRLNTEAFF. Looking up the rest from reference TRBV5-4 and TRBJ1-1 gives the full variable domain: ETGVTQSPTHLIKTRGQQVTLRCSSQSGHNTVSWYQQALGQGPQFIFQYYREEENGRGNFPPRFSGLQFPNYSSELNVNALELDDSALYLCASSMDRLNTEAFFGQGTRLTVV.

By frequency in the sample, this clone is medium-sized (0.01 to 0.1%). This chain joins TRBV27 and TRBJ2-7; D unclear. This CDR3 comprises 15 residues. V was clipped by 2 bases and J by 0 bases, with 11 bases between them. The germline V gene has CDR1 MNHEY and CDR2 SMNVEV (reference sequence). The CDR3 spells CASSLVTSSSYEQYF. The CDR3, as DNA: TGTGCCAGCAGTTTAGTTACATCATCCTCCTACGAGCAGTACTTC.

The chain links TRBV7-9 to TRBJ2-7; D might be TRBD1 (7 bases). Germline assignment: CDR1 SEHNR and CDR2 FQNEAQ (reference sequence). CDR3 length equals 13 residues. Trimming took off 5 bases at V and 2 bases at J, with 10 bases between the two ends. Written as DNA, the CDR3 is TGTGCCAGCAGCCCCAGGGGGGCCTACGAGCAGTACTTC. Translated, it gives CASSPRGAYEQYF.

V gene TRBV7-2 combines with J gene TRBJ2-5; tentative D call: TRBD2 (7 bases). In germline, CDR1 is SGHTA, CDR2 FQGNSA. This CDR3 is 14 amino acids long. The germline V and J ends were trimmed by 5 bases and 3 bases, with 13 bases remaining between them. As DNA, the CDR3 is TGTGCCAGCAGCAGAGGGGGGGCCGAAGAGACCCAGTACTTC. The encoded protein is CASSRGGAEETQYF.